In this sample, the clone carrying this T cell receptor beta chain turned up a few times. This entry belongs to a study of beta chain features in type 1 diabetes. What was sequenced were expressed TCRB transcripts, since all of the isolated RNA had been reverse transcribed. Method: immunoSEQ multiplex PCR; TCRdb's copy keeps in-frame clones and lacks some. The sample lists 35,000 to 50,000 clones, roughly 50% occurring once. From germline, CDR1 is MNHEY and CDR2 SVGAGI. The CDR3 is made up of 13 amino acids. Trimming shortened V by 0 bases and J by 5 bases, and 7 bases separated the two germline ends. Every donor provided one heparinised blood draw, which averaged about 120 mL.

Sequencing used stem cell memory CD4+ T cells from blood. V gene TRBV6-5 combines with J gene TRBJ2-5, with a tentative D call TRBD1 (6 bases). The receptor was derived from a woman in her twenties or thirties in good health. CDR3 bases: TGTGCCAGCAGTTACTCCACAGGGGAGACCCAGTACTTC. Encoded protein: CASSYSTGETQYF.